Detailed here is one T cell receptor beta chain. This record belongs to a study of T cell changes during pregnancy in multiple sclerosis. TCRdb's table, derived via immunoSEQ multiplex PCR, lists solely in-frame clones and lacks some. This table has tens of thousands of clones, about nine tenths appearing once. Germline V CDR1 and CDR2: LNHDA, SQIVND (reference sequence). The CDR3 extends over 15 amino acids. Trimming left V 7 bases short and J 1 base short, with 16 bases between. This TCR derives from a female donor with multiple sclerosis, enrolled in a pregnancy study. The chain couples TRBV19 to TRBJ2-5, with D possibly matching TRBD2 (5 bases). Sequences were derived from peripheral blood, sampled before pregnancy. The CDR3 loop reads CASKSPRVGQETQYF. The CDR3 DNA follows: TGTGCCAGTAAAAGCCCGCGGGTCGGCCAAGAGACCCAGTACTTC.